This is a list of T cell receptor beta chains from one sample in a study of Graves' ophthalmopathy and Graves' hyperthyroidism. TCRdb re-analysed the multiplex PCR reads in MiXCR, keeping a single row per CDR3 protein. Among around 1.1 million distinct CDR3 sequences listed, about two fifths were seen once. The material sequenced was peripheral blood or thyroid tissue (not recorded which). These receptors originate from an adult man with Graves' hyperthyroidism. CDR3s include the opening cysteine and the closing phenylalanine or tryptophan. Fields, in order: clone size, D gene, V gene, J gene, CDR3 protein, CDR3 DNA. D genes are given only for firm matches. A clone size is listed for some rows: how often the clone was seen (once, few, many), or a class if it is expanded.

many,-,TRBV5-1,TRBJ1-6,CASSLEGPNSPLHF,TGCGCCAGCAGCTTGGAGGGACCCAATTCACCCCTCCACTTT
-,TRBD1,TRBV19,TRBJ2-6,CASSIADRYYSSGANVLTF,TGTGCCAGTAGTATAGCGGACAGGTACTATTCCTCTGGGGCCAACGTCCTGACTTTC
-,TRBD1,TRBV20-1,TRBJ1-5,CSASRDRGETQHF,TGCAGTGCTAGCCGGGACAGGGGTGAGACCCAGCATTTT
many,TRBD1,TRBV9,TRBJ2-7,CASSVEGTGDEQYF,TGTGCCAGCAGCGTAGAGGGGACAGGGGACGAGCAGTACTTC
-,-,TRBV4-1,TRBJ1-4,CASSPRLFTNEKLFF,TGCGCCAGCAGCCCAAGACTGTTTACTAATGAAAAACTGTTTTTT
many,TRBD2,TRBV10-3,TRBJ2-5,CAISEERGLQETQYF,TGTGCCATCAGTGAGGAGCGGGGGTTACAAGAGACCCAGTACTTC
many,-,TRBV5-1,TRBJ1-2,CASSFQRNYGYTF,TGCGCCAGCAGCTTCCAACGTAACTATGGCTACACCTTC
many,TRBD1,TRBV20-1,TRBJ2-6,CSVRDRESSGANVLTF,TGCAGTGTTAGGGACAGGGAAAGCTCTGGGGCCAACGTCCTGACTTTC
many,-,TRBV5-1,TRBJ1-5,CASRSGHNQPQHF,TGCGCCAGCCGGTCCGGCCATAACCAGCCCCAGCATTTT
many,-,TRBV7-9,TRBJ1-3,CASAKQASSGNTIYF,TGTGCCAGCGCCAAGCAGGCAAGCTCTGGAAACACCATATATTTT
-,TRBD2,TRBV2,TRBJ2-7,CASRKGLASEQYF,TGTGCCAGCAGAAAGGGACTAGCTTCCGAGCAGTACTTC
many,TRBD2,TRBV11-2,TRBJ2-7,CASGRTSGSYEQYF,TGTGCCAGCGGTAGGACTAGCGGCTCCTACGAGCAGTACTTC
-,TRBD2,TRBV10-3,TRBJ2-5,CAKTSGGYGETQYF,TGTGCCAAGACTAGCGGGGGGTACGGGGAGACCCAGTACTTC
-,-,TRBV29-1,TRBJ2-1,CSGAHNEQFF,TGCAGCGGTGCGCACAATGAGCAGTTCTTC
few,-,TRBV5-1,TRBJ1-5,CASSLGHSDQPQHF,TGCGCCAGCAGCTTGGGCCACAGTGATCAGCCCCAGCATTTT
once,-,TRBV30,TRBJ2-7,CAWSRGPPYEQYF,TGTGCCTGGAGCAGGGGACCTCCTTACGAGCAGTACTTC
few,-,TRBV15,TRBJ1-5,CATSQLVSNQPQHF,TGTGCCACCAGCCAGTTAGTAAGCAATCAGCCCCAGCATTTT
-,-,TRBV10-3,TRBJ1-2,CAISPAGQNYGYTF,TGTGCCATCAGTCCAGCGGGGCAGAACTATGGCTACACCTTC
few,-,TRBV5-5,TRBJ2-7,CASSLGTVRYEQYF,TGTGCCAGCAGCTTGGGGACGGTGCGGTACGAGCAGTACTTC
-,TRBD1,TRBV5-1,TRBJ2-2,CASSLVGTENTGELFF,TGCGCCAGCAGCTTGGTCGGGACAGAGAACACCGGGGAGCTGTTTTTT
-,-,TRBV11-2,TRBJ1-4,CASSLRGGVTNEKLFF,TGTGCCAGCAGCCTTCGGGGCGGAGTAACTAATGAAAAACTGTTTTTT
-,TRBD1,TRBV29-1,TRBJ2-5,CSLLGQGVTQYF,TGCAGCCTCCTAGGACAGGGTGTGACCCAGTACTTC
many,TRBD2,TRBV5-6,TRBJ2-5,CASSQGTSLQTQYF,TGTGCCAGCAGCCAAGGGACTAGTCTGCAGACCCAGTACTTC
-,-,TRBV10-2,TRBJ2-7,CASSARSGFSYEQYF,TGCGCCAGCAGTGCTAGGAGCGGTTTCTCCTACGAGCAGTACTTC
many,TRBD2,TRBV9,TRBJ2-5,CASSVEPGGETQYF,TGTGCCAGCAGCGTAGAACCGGGAGGTGAGACCCAGTACTTC
few,-,TRBV10-3,TRBJ1-1,CASSDRLGANTEAFF,TGTGCCAGCAGTGATCGTCTCGGGGCGAACACTGAAGCTTTCTTT
many,-,TRBV29-1,TRBJ2-7,CSGGAGPYEQYF,TGCAGCGGGGGGGCAGGACCCTACGAGCAGTACTTC
-,-,TRBV11-2,TRBJ2-5,CASSQDLWRGRETQYF,TGCGCCAGCAGCCAAGATCTTTGGAGGGGGCGGGAGACCCAGTACTTC
many,-,TRBV5-1,TRBJ1-1,CASSLTDGNTEAFF,TGCGCCAGCAGCTTGACAGATGGGAACACTGAAGCTTTCTTT
-,-,TRBV7-2,TRBJ1-1,CASSQPSLNTEAFF,TGCGCCAGCAGCCAACCTAGTCTGAACACTGAAGCTTTCTTT
few,-,TRBV12-3/TRBV12-4,TRBJ2-6,CASSSPSGGANVLTF,TGTGCCAGCAGTTCCCCGTCCGGTGGGGCCAACGTCCTGACTTTC
many,TRBD1,TRBV10-3,TRBJ1-5,CAISESGGAYQPQHF,TGTGCCATCAGTGAGTCAGGGGGCGCATATCAGCCCCAGCATTTT
many,-,TRBV15,TRBJ1-4,CATSRDRVEKLFF,TGTGCCACCAGCAGAGATCGGGTTGAAAAACTGTTTTTT
-,-,TRBV4-1,TRBJ2-5,CASSRLNWAAGHGPETQYF,TGCGCCAGCAGCCGCCTAAATTGGGCTGCGGGGCACGGTCCCGAGACCCAGTACTTC
-,-,TRBV12-3/TRBV12-4,TRBJ2-7,CASSVETDFEQYF,TGTGCCAGCAGCGTAGAAACAGACTTTGAGCAGTACTTC
few,-,TRBV12-3/TRBV12-4,TRBJ1-3,CASSLVEQTSGNTIYF,TGTGCCAGCAGTTTAGTCGAACAGACCTCTGGAAACACCATATATTTT
-,-,TRBV7-9,TRBJ2-5,CASRTASGETQYF,TGTGCCAGCAGGACAGCCTCCGGGGAGACCCAGTACTTC
-,TRBD1,TRBV20-1,TRBJ1-3,CSAKFQGVRNTIYF,TGCAGTGCTAAGTTCCAGGGGGTGAGAAACACCATATATTTT
-,TRBD2,TRBV7-2,TRBJ2-5,CASSLTAGEGETQYF,TGTGCCAGCAGCCTGACCGCGGGGGAAGGAGAGACCCAGTACTTC
-,-,TRBV28,TRBJ2-5,CASSLRRMQETQYF,TGTGCCAGCAGCCTAAGGCGCATGCAAGAGACCCAGTACTTC
few,-,TRBV19,TRBJ1-5,CASTGRRSNQPQHF,TGTGCCAGTACCGGTCGACGGAGCAATCAGCCCCAGCATTTT
-,TRBD2,TRBV7-3,TRBJ2-2,CASSRIVLAGGSPNTGELFF,TGTGCCAGCAGCCGTATAGTACTAGCGGGAGGTAGCCCGAACACCGGGGAGCTGTTTTTT
-,-,TRBV2,TRBJ2-1,CASSGQPQSEQFF,TGTGCCAGCAGTGGACAGCCACAATCTGAGCAGTTCTTC
-,-,TRBV7-2,TRBJ1-2,CASKADWGGTGYTF,TGTGCCAGCAAGGCAGATTGGGGGGGGACGGGCTACACCTTC
few,TRBD1,TRBV20-1,TRBJ1-4,CSVPRGGEKLFF,TGCAGTGTACCCAGGGGGGGTGAAAAACTGTTTTTT
-,TRBD1,TRBV2,TRBJ1-1,CASRGTGVPNTEAFF,TGTGCCAGCAGGGGGACAGGGGTGCCGAACACTGAAGCTTTCTTT
-,TRBD2,TRBV2,TRBJ2-7,CASSSRLAGIPYEQYF,TGTGCCAGCAGCTCCCGACTAGCGGGCATTCCCTACGAGCAGTACTTC
many,-,TRBV10-3,TRBJ1-2,CAITSVGDGYTF,TGTGCCATCACTTCGGTGGGGGACGGCTACACCTTC